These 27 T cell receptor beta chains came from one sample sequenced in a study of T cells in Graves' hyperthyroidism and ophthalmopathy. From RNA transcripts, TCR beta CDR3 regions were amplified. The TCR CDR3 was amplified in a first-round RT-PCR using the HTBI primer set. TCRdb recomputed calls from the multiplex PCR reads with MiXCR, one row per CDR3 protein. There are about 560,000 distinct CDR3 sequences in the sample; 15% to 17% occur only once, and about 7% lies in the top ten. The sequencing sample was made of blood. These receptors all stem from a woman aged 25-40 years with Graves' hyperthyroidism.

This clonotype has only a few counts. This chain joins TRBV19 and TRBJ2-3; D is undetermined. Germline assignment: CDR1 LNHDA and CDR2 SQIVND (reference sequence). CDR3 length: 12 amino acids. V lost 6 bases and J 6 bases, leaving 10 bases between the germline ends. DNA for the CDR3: TGTGCCAGTAGCACCAAGGTGGATACGCAGTATTTT. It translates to CASSTKVDTQYF. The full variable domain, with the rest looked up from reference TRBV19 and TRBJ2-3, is DGGITQSPKYLFRKEGQNVTLSCEQNLNHDAMYWYRQDPGQGLRLIYYSQIVNDFQKGDIAEGYSVSREKKESFPLTVTSAQKNPTAFYLCASSTKVDTQYFGPGTRLTVL.

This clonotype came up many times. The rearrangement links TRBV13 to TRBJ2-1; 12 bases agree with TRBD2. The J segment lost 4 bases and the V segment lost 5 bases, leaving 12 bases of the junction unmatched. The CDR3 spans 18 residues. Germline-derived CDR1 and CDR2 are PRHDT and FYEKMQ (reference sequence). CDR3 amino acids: CASSQASGTSGLYNEQFF. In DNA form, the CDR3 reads TGTGCCAGCAGCCAAGCCTCTGGGACTAGCGGGTTGTACAATGAGCAGTTCTTC.

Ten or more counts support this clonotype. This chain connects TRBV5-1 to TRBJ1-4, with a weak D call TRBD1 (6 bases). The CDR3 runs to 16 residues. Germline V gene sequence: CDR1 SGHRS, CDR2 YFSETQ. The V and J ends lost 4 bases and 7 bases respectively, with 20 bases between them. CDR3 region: CASSQTEGGLREKLFF. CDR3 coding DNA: TGCGCCAGCAGCCAGACAGAGGGGGGCCTACGTGAAAAACTGTTTTTT.

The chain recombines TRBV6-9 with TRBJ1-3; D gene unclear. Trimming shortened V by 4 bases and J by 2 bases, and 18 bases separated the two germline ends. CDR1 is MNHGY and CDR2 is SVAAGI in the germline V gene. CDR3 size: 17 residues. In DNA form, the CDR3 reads TGTGCCAGCAGTTCGATTCGGGGTCCAACTACTGGAAACACCATATATTTT. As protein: CASSSIRGPTTGNTIYF.

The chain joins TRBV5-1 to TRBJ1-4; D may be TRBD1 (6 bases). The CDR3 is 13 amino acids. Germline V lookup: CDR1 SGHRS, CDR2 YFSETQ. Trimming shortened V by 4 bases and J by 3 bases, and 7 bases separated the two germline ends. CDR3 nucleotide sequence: TGCGCCAGCAGCCCAGGGGCTAATGAAAAACTGTTTTTT. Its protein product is CASSPGANEKLFF.

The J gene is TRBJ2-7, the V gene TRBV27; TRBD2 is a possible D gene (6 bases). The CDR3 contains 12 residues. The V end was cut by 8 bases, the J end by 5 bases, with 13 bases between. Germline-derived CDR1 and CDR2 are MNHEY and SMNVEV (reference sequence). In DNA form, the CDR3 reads TGTGCCAGCTCCCCGGGAGCCAACGAGCAGTACTTC. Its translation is CASSPGANEQYF.

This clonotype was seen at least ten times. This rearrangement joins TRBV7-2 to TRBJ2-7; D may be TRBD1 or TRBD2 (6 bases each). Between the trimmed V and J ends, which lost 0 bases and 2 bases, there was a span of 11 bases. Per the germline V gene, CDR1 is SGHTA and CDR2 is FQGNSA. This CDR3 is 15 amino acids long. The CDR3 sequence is CASSLAGGDPYEQYF. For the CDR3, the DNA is TGTGCCAGCAGCTTAGCCGGGGGCGATCCCTACGAGCAGTACTTC. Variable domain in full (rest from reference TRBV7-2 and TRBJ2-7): GAGVSQSPSNKVTEKGKDVELRCDPISGHTALYWYRQSLGQGLEFLIYFQGNSAPDKSGLPSDRFSAERTGGSVSTLTIQRTQQEDSAVYLCASSLAGGDPYEQYFGPGTRLTVT.

The CDR3 protein is CASRPGTYNEQFF. CDR3 sequence (DNA): TGTGCCAGCAGACCGGGAACCTACAATGAGCAGTTCTTC. The chain joins TRBV28 to TRBJ2-1, with a weak D call TRBD2 (5 bases). This CDR3 contains 13 residues. Trimming stripped 6 bases from V and 2 bases from J, with 8 bases between. Germline lookup yields CDR1 MDHEN and CDR2 SYDVKM.

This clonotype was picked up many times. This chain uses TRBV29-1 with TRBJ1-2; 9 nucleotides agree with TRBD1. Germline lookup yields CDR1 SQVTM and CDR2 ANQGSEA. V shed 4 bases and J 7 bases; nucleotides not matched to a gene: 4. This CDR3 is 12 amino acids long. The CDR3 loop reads CSVGGTGLGYTF. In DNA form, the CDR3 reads TGCAGCGTTGGTGGGACAGGGCTTGGCTACACCTTC. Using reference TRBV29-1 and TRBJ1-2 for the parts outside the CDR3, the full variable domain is SAVISQKPSRDICQRGTSLTIQCQVDSQVTMMFWYRQQPGQSLTLIATANQGSEATYESGFVIDKFPISRPNLTFSTLTVSNMSPEDSSIYLCSVGGTGLGYTFGSGTRLTVV.

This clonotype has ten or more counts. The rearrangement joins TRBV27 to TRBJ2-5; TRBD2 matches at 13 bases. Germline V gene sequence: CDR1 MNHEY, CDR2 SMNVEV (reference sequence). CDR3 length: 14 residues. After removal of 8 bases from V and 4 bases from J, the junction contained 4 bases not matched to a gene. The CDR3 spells CASRTSGRVETQYF. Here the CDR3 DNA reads TGTGCCAGCCGAACTAGCGGGAGGGTAGAGACCCAGTACTTC.

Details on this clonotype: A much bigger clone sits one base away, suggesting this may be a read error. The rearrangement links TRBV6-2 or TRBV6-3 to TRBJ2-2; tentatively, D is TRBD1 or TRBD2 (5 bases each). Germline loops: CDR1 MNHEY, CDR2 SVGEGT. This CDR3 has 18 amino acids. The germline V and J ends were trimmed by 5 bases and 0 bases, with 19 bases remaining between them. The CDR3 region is CASSDPLGVGTNTGELFF. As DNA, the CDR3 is TGTGCCAGCAGTGACCCTCTGGGGGTGGGAACGAACACCGGGGAGCTGTTTTTT.

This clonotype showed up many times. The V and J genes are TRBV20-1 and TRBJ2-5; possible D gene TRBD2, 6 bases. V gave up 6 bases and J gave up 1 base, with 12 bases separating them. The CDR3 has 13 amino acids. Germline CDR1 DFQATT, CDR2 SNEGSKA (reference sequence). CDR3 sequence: CSASSGAQETQYF. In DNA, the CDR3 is TGCAGTGCAAGTAGCGGAGCCCAAGAGACCCAGTACTTC.

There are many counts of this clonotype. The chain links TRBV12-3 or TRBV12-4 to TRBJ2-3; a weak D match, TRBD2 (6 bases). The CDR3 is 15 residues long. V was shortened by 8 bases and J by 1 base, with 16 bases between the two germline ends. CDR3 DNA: TGTGCCAGCTTTTCAGCGGGCGAGGGCACAGATACGCAGTATTTT. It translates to CASFSAGEGTDTQYF.

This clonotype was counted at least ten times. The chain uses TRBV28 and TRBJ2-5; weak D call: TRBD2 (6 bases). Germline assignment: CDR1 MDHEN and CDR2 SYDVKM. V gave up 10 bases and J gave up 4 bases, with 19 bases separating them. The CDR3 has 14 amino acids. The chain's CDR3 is CATSRGGERETQYF. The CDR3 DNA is TGTGCCACCTCCCGCGGCGGGGAACGAGAGACCCAGTACTTC. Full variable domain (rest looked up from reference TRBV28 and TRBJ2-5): DVKVTQSSRYLVKRTGEKVFLECVQDMDHENMFWYRQDPGLGLRLIYFSYDVKMKEKGDIPEGYSVSREKKERFSLILESASTNQTSMYLCATSRGGERETQYFGPGTRLLVL.

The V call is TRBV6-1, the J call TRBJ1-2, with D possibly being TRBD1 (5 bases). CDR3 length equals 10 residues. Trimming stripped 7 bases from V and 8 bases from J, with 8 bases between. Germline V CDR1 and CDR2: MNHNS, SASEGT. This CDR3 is CASKWGGYTF. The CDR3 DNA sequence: TGTGCCAGCAAATGGGGGGGCTACACCTTC.

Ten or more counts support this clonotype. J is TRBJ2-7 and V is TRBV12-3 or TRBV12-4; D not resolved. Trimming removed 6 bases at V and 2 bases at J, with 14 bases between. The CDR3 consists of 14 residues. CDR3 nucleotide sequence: TGTGCCAGCAGCCCACAGAACACCCCCTACGAGCAGTACTTC. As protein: CASSPQNTPYEQYF.

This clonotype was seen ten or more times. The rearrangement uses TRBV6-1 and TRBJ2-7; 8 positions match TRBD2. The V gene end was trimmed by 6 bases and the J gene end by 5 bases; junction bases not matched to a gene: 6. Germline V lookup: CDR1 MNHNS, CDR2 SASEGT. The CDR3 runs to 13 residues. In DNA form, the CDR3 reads TGTGCCAGCAGACTGGGACTAGTCGACGAGCAGTACTTC. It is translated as CASRLGLVDEQYF.

The DNA for the CDR3 is TGTGCCAGCGGTCTAGCGGTGGGGTTAGATACGCAGTATTTT. Translation gives CASGLAVGLDTQYF. The chain has TRBV27 and TRBJ2-3; 7 bases map to TRBD2. Germline CDR1 reads MNHEY; CDR2 reads SMNVEV (reference sequence). V was clipped by 8 bases and J by 5 bases; unmatched bases: 10. The CDR3 is 14 residues long.

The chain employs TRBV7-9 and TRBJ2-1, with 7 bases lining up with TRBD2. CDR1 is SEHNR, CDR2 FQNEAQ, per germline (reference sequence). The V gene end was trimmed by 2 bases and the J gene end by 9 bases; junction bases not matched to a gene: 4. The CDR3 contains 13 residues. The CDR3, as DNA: TGTGCCAGCAGCTTAATAGAGCGGGGTGAGCAGTTCTTC. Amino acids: CASSLIERGEQFF.

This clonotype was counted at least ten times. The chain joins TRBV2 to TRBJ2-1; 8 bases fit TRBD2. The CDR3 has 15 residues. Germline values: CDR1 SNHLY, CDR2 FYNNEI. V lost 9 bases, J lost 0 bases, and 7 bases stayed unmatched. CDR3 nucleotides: TGTGCCAGAAGTACTAGCGGTAGCTCCTACAATGAGCAGTTCTTC. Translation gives CARSTSGSSYNEQFF.

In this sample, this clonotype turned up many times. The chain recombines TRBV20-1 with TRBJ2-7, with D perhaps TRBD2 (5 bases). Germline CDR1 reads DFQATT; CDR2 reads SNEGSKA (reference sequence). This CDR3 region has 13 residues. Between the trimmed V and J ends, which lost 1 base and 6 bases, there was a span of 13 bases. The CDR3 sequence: CSARGRAVGEQYF. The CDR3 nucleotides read TGCAGTGCTAGAGGGCGGGCCGTAGGCGAGCAGTACTTC.

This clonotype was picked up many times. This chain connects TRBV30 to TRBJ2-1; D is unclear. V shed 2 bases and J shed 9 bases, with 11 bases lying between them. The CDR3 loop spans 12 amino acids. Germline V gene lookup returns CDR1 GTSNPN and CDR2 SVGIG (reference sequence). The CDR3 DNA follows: TGTGCCTGGAGTCTTAGCAGACCTGAGCAGTTCTTC. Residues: CAWSLSRPEQFF.

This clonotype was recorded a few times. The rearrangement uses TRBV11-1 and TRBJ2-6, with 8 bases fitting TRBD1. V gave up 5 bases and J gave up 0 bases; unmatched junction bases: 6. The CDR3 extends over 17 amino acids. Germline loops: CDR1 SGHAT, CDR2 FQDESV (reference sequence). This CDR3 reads CASSPRGQVSGANVLTF. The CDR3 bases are TGTGCCAGCAGCCCACGGGGACAGGTCTCTGGGGCCAACGTCCTGACTTTC. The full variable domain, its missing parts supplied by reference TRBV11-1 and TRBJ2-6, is EAEVAQSPRYKITEKSQAVAFWCDPISGHATLYWYRQILGQGPELLVQFQDESVVDDSQLPKDRFSAERLKGVDSTLKIQPAELGDSAMYLCASSPRGQVSGANVLTFGAGSRLTVL.

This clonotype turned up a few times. The CDR3 region is CASSQDASDTQYF. As DNA, the CDR3 is TGTGCCAGCAGCCAAGATGCCTCAGATACGCAGTATTTT. The chain couples TRBV3-1 to TRBJ2-3; D is unclear. Germline CDR1 LGHDT, CDR2 YNNKEL (reference sequence). V was pared by 0 bases and J by 4 bases, with 5 bases between. CDR3 length: 13 amino acids.

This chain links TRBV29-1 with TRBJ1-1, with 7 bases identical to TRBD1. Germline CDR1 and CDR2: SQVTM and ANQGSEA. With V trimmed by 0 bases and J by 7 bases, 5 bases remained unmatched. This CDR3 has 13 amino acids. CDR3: CSVEDPRGDEAFF. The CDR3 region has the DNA TGCAGCGTTGAAGATCCCAGGGGGGATGAAGCTTTCTTT. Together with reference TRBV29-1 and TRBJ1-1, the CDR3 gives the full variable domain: SAVISQKPSRDICQRGTSLTIQCQVDSQVTMMFWYRQQPGQSLTLIATANQGSEATYESGFVIDKFPISRPNLTFSTLTVSNMSPEDSSIYLCSVEDPRGDEAFFGQGTRLTVV.

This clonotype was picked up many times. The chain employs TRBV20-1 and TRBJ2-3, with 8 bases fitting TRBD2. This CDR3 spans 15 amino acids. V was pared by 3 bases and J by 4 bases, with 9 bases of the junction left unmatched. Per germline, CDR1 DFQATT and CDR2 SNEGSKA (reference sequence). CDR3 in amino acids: CSASGGGRWPDTQYF. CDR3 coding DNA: TGCAGTGCTAGTGGCGGCGGGAGGTGGCCAGATACGCAGTATTTT.

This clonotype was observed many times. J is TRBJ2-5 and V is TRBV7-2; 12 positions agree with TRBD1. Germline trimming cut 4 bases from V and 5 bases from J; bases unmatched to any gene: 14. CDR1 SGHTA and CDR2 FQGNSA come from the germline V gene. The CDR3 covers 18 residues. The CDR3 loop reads CASSSGDRGPIRGETQYF. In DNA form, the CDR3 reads TGTGCCAGCAGCTCCGGGGACAGGGGGCCTATAAGGGGGGAGACCCAGTACTTC.